This entry is about one TCR beta chain. Its antigen is still unknown. Per-base quality was not reported, and no clone a single base away is much larger than it. These data come from a study of beta chain features in type 1 diabetes (dated by TCRdb to the late 2010s). A note on the overall study: No differences in mean age, gender distribution, total cell number or subset yield were found between patients and healthy donors. Across all samples, about 110 million sorted cells were examined, and cell number per subset correlated strongly with RNA yield. In the study, TCRB repertoires of sorted circulating CD4+ T cell subsets from recently diagnosed type 1 diabetes patients were compared with those of matched healthy donors. Regulatory and stem cell-like memory subsets were isolated from only 8 patients and about eight healthy donors, whereas naive and central memory subsets came from all 30 or so donors.

The research as a whole found: Sequencing cDNA rather than genomic DNA could over-represent highly expressing activated cells, although activation and CD3 levels did not differ between groups. PCR may preferentially amplify shorter templates, but because patient and control samples were amplified and corrected together, any resulting skew would affect both groups equally. Patients with type 1 diabetes made fewer insertions and deleted more nucleotides at VDJ recombination sites, implying thymic rearrangement abnormalities. Naive, central memory and regulatory TCRB repertoires appeared more similar among patients than among healthy donors. In all four CD4+ subsets, TCRB CDR3 length was moderately but significantly shorter in type 1 diabetes patients. Only small numbers of individuals were included in the HLA sub-analyses, which left unresolved whether HLA type had any influence on TCRB rearrangement.

Trimmed from V: 2 bases; trimmed from J: 0 bases; junction bases lacking a gene match: 8. CDR1 and CDR2 (SEHNR, FQNEAQ) derive from the germline V gene (reference sequence). CDR3 length: 18 amino acids, cysteine to phenylalanine. Left in the record is the CDR3 DNA by itself, 54 bases read in frame from the first base. All of the isolated RNA was reverse transcribed with the High Capacity cDNA Reverse Transcription Kit, so expressed TCRB transcripts were sequenced. Deep immunoSEQ sequencing was applied to naive, central memory and regulatory T cell samples, giving an average of roughly 3.5 million total reads per sample. After sorted cells were lysed in RLT buffer, RNA was extracted with DNase-treated RNeasy Micro or Mini kits, with the choice depending on cell number. To prevent cross-contamination, every cell subset was processed on its own, while patient and healthy donor samples were processed together. The immunoSEQ multiplex PCR was used to amplify TCRB sequences from cDNA, yielding 87-bp fragments that span the CDR3 region. Amplicons were sequenced on the Illumina HiSeq platform. The original methods were these. PCR bias was computationally corrected using synthetic template baselines, reads within Hamming distance 2 were collapsed, and singletons that could not be merged were discarded. Reads were aligned against IMGT to assign V, D and J genes, CDR3 length and insertions or deletions at six rearrangement sites. Within each subset, clonotype counts were normalized to sorted cell number, after which true diversity and Gini coefficients were computed with the tcR R package. Repertoire sharing was quantified using the overlap coefficient calculated on TCRB nucleotide sequences. As a proxy for the pre-selection repertoire, out-of-frame TCRB sequences from naive cells were analyzed. The clones in this table, taken by TCRdb from immuneACCESS, are in-frame only. Not every clone is retained; where verified, under half of the shortfall comes from an unresolved V gene, and the cause of the rest is unknown. V and J calls and clone size are copied from that table; D and trimming were computed from the DNA. This sample comprises around 280,000 clones, about 15% of them detected only once. The top ten clonotypes cover roughly 0.015% of the sample.

From each donor, a single peripheral blood sample of 100 to 150 mL on average was drawn into heparinised tubes. Naive, central memory, regulatory and stem cell-like memory CD4+ T cells were sorted on a BD FACSAria II using a panel including CD45RO, CCR7, CD25, CD127, CD95 and CD27. A purity above 95% was achieved for all sorted populations. PBMCs were separated immediately by Lymphoprep density gradient centrifugation and were stained directly, without being cultured. So that batch effects would be minimized, each experiment stained and sorted samples in pairs, pairing one healthy donor with one patient.

Sequences were obtained from naive CD4+ T cells from blood. The sample's cell subset or site label is to be understood as: true naive CD4+ T cells. The rearrangement joined TRBV7-9 to TRBJ2-7, and TRBD1 matches 12 of the central bases. The clonotype was recovered from a man between 18 and 29 years old with type 1 diabetes. The sequenced DNA is TGTGCCAGCAGCTTACGAGGGACAGGGGGCCCCCACTCCTACGAGCAGTACTTC. This translates into CASSLRGTGGPHSYEQYF.